This TCR beta chain was captured in a study of blood T cells in healthy people across ages. This clonotype was seen only once. Its target is not known. The V gene's germline CDR1 is SGHKS and CDR2 YYEKEE (reference sequence). This CDR3 contains 13 residues. Trimming stripped 4 bases from V and 1 base from J, with 9 bases between. Study-wide results and limits: There was no known CMV status for donors, so expanded clonotype changes were possibly confounded.

A second PCR of about 7 to 12 cycles used a sample-barcoded 5' primer and a J-beta primer mix. TCRdb reprocessed the 5' RACE reads with MiXCR, giving one entry per CDR3 protein. Among roughly 1.7 million distinct CDR3 sequences listed, roughly 32% were seen once. The genes are TRBV5-5 and TRBJ2-7, with D unclear. This clonotype was sampled from a woman in her thirties in good health. Sequencing used blood. The CDR3 sequence: CASSPYGSYEQYF. In DNA, the CDR3 is TGTGCCAGCAGCCCGTACGGGTCCTACGAGCAGTACTTC.